The 25 T cell receptor beta chains reported below all come from one sample, sequenced in a study of T cells and Merkel cell carcinoma outcomes. Clones were read by immunoSEQ multiplex PCR, and TCRdb kept only the in-frame ones, dropping some. Among around 4,200 clones, around 93% were seen once, and the ten largest hold approximately 1.7%. The specimen was tumor tissue from Merkel cell carcinoma. Every receptor here comes from a human donor with Merkel cell carcinoma.

As DNA, the CDR3 is TGTGCCAGCAGTAATCCGACTAATGGGTTCTATGGCTACACCTTC. It translates to CASSNPTNGFYGYTF. The chain joins TRBV6-5 to TRBJ1-2; no reliable D call. The germline V and J ends were trimmed by 5 bases and 4 bases, with 17 bases remaining between them. CDR1 MNHEY and CDR2 SVGAGI come from the germline V gene. This CDR3 has 15 amino acids.

This clone appeared once. V gene TRBV5-4 combines with J gene TRBJ2-1; 8 positions match TRBD2. The CDR3 loop spans 17 amino acids. Germline V gene sequence: CDR1 SGHNT, CDR2 YYREEE (reference sequence). V lost 1 base, J lost 4 bases, and 10 bases stayed unmatched. CDR3 loop: CASSLKVGGGGYNEQFF. For the CDR3, the DNA is TGTGCCAGCAGCTTGAAGGTCGGTGGCGGGGGGTACAATGAGCAGTTCTTC.

CDR3 loop: CASSQAGESGELFF. The CDR3 bases are TGTGCCAGCTCACAAGCGGGAGAGTCCGGGGAGCTGTTTTTT. The chain combines TRBV18 with TRBJ2-2, with 8 bases identical to TRBD2. J was trimmed by 6 bases and V by 4 bases; bases with no gene match: 4. The CDR3 is 14 residues long. Germline V gene sequence: CDR1 KGHSH, CDR2 LQKENI.

The chain couples TRBV19 to TRBJ1-6; tentatively, D is TRBD1 (5 bases). CDR1 and CDR2 from the germline V gene are LNHDA and SQIVND (reference sequence). Trimming removed 3 bases from V and 8 bases from J, with 14 bases in between. There are 15 residues in the CDR3. The CDR3 here is CASSMRSGGDSPLHF. CDR3 nucleotides: TGTGCCAGTAGTATGCGTAGCGGGGGAGATTCACCCCTCCACTTT.

The rearrangement uses TRBV7-6 and TRBJ2-7, with 10 bases identical to TRBD1. Trimming took 3 bases from V and 5 from J; bases not matched to a gene: 10. CDR1 and CDR2 (germline): SGHVS, FNYEAQ. The CDR3 loop spans 16 amino acids. CDR3 sequence (DNA): TGTGCCAGCAGCTTCGGGTGGACAGGGGGGTACCACGAGCAGTACTTC. This sequence encodes CASSFGWTGGYHEQYF.

This sequence joins TRBV6-1 and TRBJ2-1, with 8 bases aligning to TRBD2. Germline CDR1 and CDR2: MNHNS and SASEGT. V gave up 10 bases and J gave up 11 bases; unmatched junction bases: 7. The CDR3 loop spans 11 amino acids. The CDR3 sequence is CATDLSGKQFF. The DNA for the CDR3 is TGTGCCACCGATCTTAGCGGGAAGCAGTTCTTC.

This clone was counted a single time. The chain uses TRBV5-1 and TRBJ2-7, with D maybe TRBD1 (6 bases). Germline CDR1 and CDR2: SGHRS and YFSETQ. Trimming shortened V by 2 bases and J by 1 base, and 13 bases separated the two germline ends. The CDR3 extends over 15 amino acids. CDR3 sequence (DNA): TGCGCCAGCAGCTTAGGGGTCAGGGGATCCTACGAGCAGTACTTC. Protein sequence: CASSLGVRGSYEQYF.

The V and J genes are TRBV7-9 and TRBJ1-1, with 10 bases lining up with TRBD1. The germline V gene has CDR1 SEHNR and CDR2 FQNEAQ (reference sequence). V dropped 5 bases and J dropped 3; count of bases not matched to a gene: 18. The CDR3 runs to 19 residues. CDR3 in DNA: TGTGCCAGCAGCACCACCCGTACGACAGGGGGCCGTGGGGACACTGAAGCTTTCTTT. Translation: CASSTTRTTGGRGDTEAFF.

This chain joins TRBV27 and TRBJ2-7; 7 nucleotides align to TRBD1. Looked up from germline, CDR1 is MNHEY and CDR2 is SMNVEV (reference sequence). This CDR3 has 13 amino acids. V lost 6 bases and J lost 3; bases outside the gene matches: 5. This chain's CDR3 is CASRRQGYYEQYF. The CDR3 coding sequence is TGTGCCAGCAGAAGACAGGGTTACTACGAGCAGTACTTC.

The chain recombines TRBV4-2 with TRBJ1-1, with D uncertain. CDR3 size: 13 residues. V gave up 0 bases and J gave up 3 bases, with 5 bases separating them. Germline V lookup: CDR1 LGHNA, CDR2 YNFKEQ. CDR3 DNA: TGTGCCAGCAGCCAAGAATCCCACACTGAAGCTTTCTTT. This encodes CASSQESHTEAFF.

The chain couples TRBV29-1 to TRBJ1-1; D remains unclear. CDR1 and CDR2 from the germline V gene are SQVTM and ANQGSEA. The CDR3 runs to 10 residues. Deletions cut 4 bases from V and 3 bases from J, with 3 bases between. The chain's CDR3 is CSVGDTEAFF. CDR3 DNA: TGCAGCGTTGGCGACACTGAAGCTTTCTTT.

The chain combines TRBV11-2 with TRBJ2-7, with D perhaps TRBD2 (7 bases). The V gene's germline CDR1 is SGHAT and CDR2 FQNNGV. Deletions cut 7 bases from V and 4 bases from J, with 17 bases between. The CDR3 totals 14 residues. CDR3 in amino acids: CASKFGRDTYEQYF. DNA of the CDR3: TGTGCCAGCAAATTTGGGAGGGACACGTACGAGCAGTACTTC.

This clone was seen only once. This rearrangement joins TRBV9 to TRBJ1-5, with D hard to call. The CDR3 totals 13 residues. Deletions cut 2 bases from V and 6 bases from J, with 9 bases between. Germline CDR1 reads SGDLS; CDR2 reads YYNGEE. The CDR3 DNA reads as TGTGCCAGCAGCGTCGGAGAAGCTCAGCCCCAGCATTTT. Its translation: CASSVGEAQPQHF.

The gene calls are TRBV15 and TRBJ1-1; D gene ambiguous. The CDR3 runs 13 residues. The germline V gene has CDR1 LNHNV and CDR2 YYDKDF (reference sequence). The V gene lost 8 bases and the J gene lost 1 base, with 11 bases spanning the gap. The DNA for the CDR3 is TGTGCCACCTCCTCGAAGGGGAACACTGAAGCTTTCTTT. It encodes CATSSKGNTEAFF.

This chain uses TRBV6-9 with TRBJ2-7; D possibly corresponds to TRBD1 (6 bases). CDR1 and CDR2 from the germline V gene are MNHGY and SVAAGI. This CDR3 region has 17 residues. Trimming removed 7 bases at V and 2 bases at J, with 24 bases between. For the CDR3, the DNA is TGTGCCAGCACAACTTTCGGCTCCAGGGGAGCAGCCTACGAGCAGTACTTC. This encodes CASTTFGSRGAAYEQYF.

V and J are TRBV9 and TRBJ1-5; TRBD1 is a possible D gene (5 bases). The V end was cut by 5 bases, the J end by 7 bases, with 19 bases between. The CDR3 covers 15 residues. Germline assignment: CDR1 SGDLS and CDR2 YYNGEE. The CDR3 DNA reads TGTGCCAGCAGTGTTGGGGACTCCATGACCCAGCCCCAGCATTTT. Translated: CASSVGDSMTQPQHF.

The J gene is TRBJ1-6, the V gene TRBV7-8; D gene uncertain. CDR3 size: 14 residues. Trimming shortened V by 2 bases and J by 7 bases, and 9 bases separated the two germline ends. The germline CDR1 and CDR2 sequences are SGHVS and FQNEAQ. The CDR3 nucleotides are TGTGCCAGCAGCTTACAGGTCGGAAATTCACCCCTCCACTTT. Translated: CASSLQVGNSPLHF.

The gene calls are TRBV5-6 and TRBJ2-5; 8 bases align to TRBD2. The junction had 8 bases not matched to a gene; V was cut back by 0 bases and J by 4 bases. Germline CDR1 SGHDT, CDR2 YYEEEE. The CDR3 loop spans 16 amino acids. CDR3 nucleotide sequence: TGTGCCAGCAGCTTGGGTCCTAGCGGGTGGGGAGAGACCCAGTACTTC. Its protein is CASSLGPSGWGETQYF.

V gene TRBV7-2 combines with J gene TRBJ1-2, with 8 bases identical to TRBD1. V shed 3 bases, J shed 7 bases, and the junction held 4 bases outside the gene matches. CDR1 SGHTA and CDR2 FQGNSA come from the germline V gene. CDR3 size: 13 residues. The CDR3 loop reads CASSFGQGRGYTF. CDR3 nucleotides: TGTGCCAGCAGCTTCGGACAGGGACGTGGCTACACCTTC. Full variable domain (rest looked up from reference TRBV7-2 and TRBJ1-2): GAGVSQSPSNKVTEKGKDVELRCDPISGHTALYWYRQSLGQGLEFLIYFQGNSAPDKSGLPSDRFSAERTGGSVSTLTIQRTQQEDSAVYLCASSFGQGRGYTFGSGTRLTVV.

The J gene is TRBJ1-1, the V gene TRBV18; D uncertain. CDR1 and CDR2 from the germline V gene are KGHSH and LQKENI. CDR3 size: 15 residues. V shed 3 bases and J shed 1 base, with 12 bases lying between them. The CDR3 DNA reads as TGTGCCAGCTCACCCTCTTGGGTCGGGAACACTGAAGCTTTCTTT. Translation gives CASSPSWVGNTEAFF.

For this clone: The same CDR3 arises from other DNA sequences in this sample as well. The chain links TRBV6-5 to TRBJ2-7; 8 nucleotides line up with TRBD1. Per the germline V gene, CDR1 is MNHEY and CDR2 is SVGAGI. Trimming took 6 bases from V and 4 from J; bases not matched to a gene: 11. The CDR3 is made up of 15 amino acids. In DNA, the CDR3 is TGTGCCAGCAGGCGTATCTTAACAGGGGGGTACGAGCAGTACTTC. This translates into CASRRILTGGYEQYF.

V usage is TRBV5-6 and J usage is TRBJ1-1, with D hard to call. This CDR3 has 15 amino acids. Germline V gene lookup returns CDR1 SGHDT and CDR2 YYEEEE. Trimming removed 0 bases at V and 8 bases at J, with 17 bases between. In DNA, the CDR3 is TGTGCCAGCAGCTTGGGACTGGTGGCCCGCATCGAAGCTTTCTTT. This sequence encodes CASSLGLVARIEAFF.

The rearrangement links TRBV13 to TRBJ1-1, with D perhaps matching TRBD1 (5 bases). The CDR3 is made up of 13 amino acids. The ends were cut back, 5 bases at V and 6 bases at J, with 13 bases in the middle. Germline V gene lookup returns CDR1 PRHDT and CDR2 FYEKMQ (reference sequence). CDR3 DNA sequence: TGTGCCAGCAGCATCCTCAGGGACCCTGAAGCTTTCTTT. Amino acid sequence: CASSILRDPEAFF. Drawing the rest from reference TRBV13 and TRBJ1-1, the complete variable domain is AAGVIQSPRHLIKEKRETATLKCYPIPRHDTVYWYQQGPGQDPQFLISFYEKMQSDKGSIPDRFSAQQFSDYHSELNMSSLELGDSALYFCASSILRDPEAFFGQGTRLTVV.

The chain carries TRBV4-3 and TRBJ2-1, with 9 nucleotides matching TRBD1. The germline CDR1 and CDR2 sequences are LGHNA and YSLEER. The length of the CDR3 is 13 residues. Trimming removed 4 bases from V and 12 bases from J; junction bases left unmatched: 7. CDR3 in amino acids: CASSPTGDRVQFF. CDR3 sequence (DNA): TGCGCCAGCAGCCCCACCGGGGACAGGGTGCAGTTCTTC.

The V and J genes are TRBV14 and TRBJ2-7; unclear D gene. CDR1 SGHDN and CDR2 FVKESK come from the germline V gene. V dropped 3 bases and J dropped 8 bases, with 8 bases sitting between them. The CDR3 consists of 11 residues. Here the CDR3 reads CASSHSSKQYF. The CDR3 region has the DNA TGTGCCAGCAGCCATTCCTCTAAGCAGTACTTC.